This T cell receptor beta chain was recorded in a study of blood T cells in healthy people across ages. Study observations and caveats: The study lacked donor CMV status, which possibly confounded expanded clonotype changes. Investigators viewed diversity estimates from one million T cells as underestimates, the study reported.

To note about this clonotype: The antigen is unknown.

A second PCR, run for roughly 7 to 11 cycles, used a sample-barcoded 5' primer plus a J-beta primer mix. The template-switch adaptor, which had 12 random nucleotides, put a tag on each cDNA molecule. TCRdb ran MiXCR on the 5' RACE reads and lists one entry per CDR3 protein. The data hold 650,000 to 800,000 distinct CDR3 sequences, with under 55% observed a single time. Sequencing was carried out using blood. The receptor was derived from a man between 60 and 75 years old in good health.

The DNA for the CDR3 is TGTGCCAGCAGCCCCCGGGAGGGCCTAAGCTCCTACAATGAGCAGTACTTC. Encoded protein: CASSPREGLSSYNEQYF. This chain joins TRBV11-3 and TRBJ2-1, with 8 bases fitting TRBD2. The DNA matches TRBJ2-7 better at its end, which makes the J call doubtful. The CDR3 totals 17 residues. Germline loops: CDR1 SGHNT, CDR2 YENEEA.